These 17 T cell receptor beta chains share one sample of origin, sequenced in a study of blood T cells in healthy people across ages. Using a J-beta primer mix together with a sample-barcoded 5' primer, a second PCR was run for about 7 to 12 cycles. TCRdb used MiXCR to reprocess the 5' RACE reads, holding one entry per CDR3 protein. The table lists about 1.8 million distinct CDR3 sequences, roughly 49% of them singletons, with approximately 2.1% in the top ten. Sequenced sample: blood. All receptors come from a woman in her 40s in good health.

This clonotype was seen just once. An end of the junction does not agree with germline; a read error may underlie this. The rearrangement links TRBV4-2 to TRBJ2-2, with D unresolved. The CDR3 length is 13 residues. Germline-derived CDR1 and CDR2 are LGHNA and YNFKEQ. The DNA of the CDR3 is TGTGCCAGCAGTCAAGGGTATTCCGGGGAGCTGTTTTTT. The encoded protein is CASSQGYSGELFF.

This rearrangement joins TRBV13 to TRBJ1-1; 9 positions agree with TRBD1. From germline, CDR1 is PRHDT and CDR2 FYEKMQ (reference sequence). The V and J ends lost 4 bases and 2 bases, in that order; junction bases with no gene match: 2. The CDR3 sequence is 14 residues long. The CDR3 loop reads CASSSDRGNTEAFF. The CDR3 DNA reads as TGTGCCAGCAGCTCGGACAGGGGAAACACTGAAGCTTTCTTT.

This rearrangement joins TRBV15 to TRBJ2-1; TRBD1 is a possible D gene (6 bases). V was shortened by 3 bases and J by 1 base, with 10 bases between the two germline ends. Germline V gene sequence: CDR1 LNHNV, CDR2 YYDKDF (reference sequence). The CDR3 contains 15 residues. The CDR3: CATSSQTGSYNEQFF. The CDR3 DNA reads as TGTGCCACCAGCAGTCAGACAGGTTCCTACAATGAGCAGTTCTTC.

The chain couples TRBV20-1 to TRBJ1-5, with D uncertain. CDR1 and CDR2 (germline): DFQATT, SNEGSKA (reference sequence). V was trimmed by 4 bases and J by 2 bases, leaving 12 bases between them. This CDR3 is built from 14 residues. The CDR3 nucleotides are TGCAGTGCTATAACGCTCCAGGGCAATCAGCCCCAGCATTTT. Protein sequence: CSAITLQGNQPQHF.

CDR3 in amino acids: CASSHPSWASGFYEQYF. CDR3 nucleotide sequence: TGTGCCAGCAGTCATCCTTCTTGGGCTAGCGGCTTCTACGAGCAGTACTTC. The chain joins TRBV6-2 or TRBV6-3 to TRBJ2-7; 7 bases fit TRBD2. The CDR3 sequence is 17 residues long. J lost 3 bases, V lost 5 bases, and 16 bases had no gene match. The V gene's germline CDR1 is MNHEY and CDR2 SVGEGT.

CDR3 bases: TGTGCCAGCAGCCCAGGGGGCAACTGGGCAGGAGATACGCAGTATTTT. It specifies CASSPGGNWAGDTQYF. This chain joins TRBV11-3 and TRBJ2-3; 8 positions match TRBD1. The trim removed 5 bases at V and 5 bases at J, leaving 12 bases unmatched. From germline, CDR1 is SGHNT and CDR2 YENEEA. This CDR3 contains 16 residues.

The rearrangement joins TRBV3-1 to TRBJ2-1; 8 nucleotides align to TRBD1. CDR1 and CDR2 from the germline V gene are LGHDT and YNNKEL (reference sequence). Trimming cost V 1 base and J 1 base; bases outside gene matches: 6. CDR3 length equals 17 residues. The CDR3 sequence is CASSQAAGQGSYNEQFF. The CDR3 bases are TGTGCCAGCAGCCAAGCCGCAGGACAGGGATCCTACAATGAGCAGTTCTTC.

The chain links TRBV28 to TRBJ2-3; D perhaps matches TRBD2 (6 bases). The germline CDR1 and CDR2 sequences are MDHEN and SYDVKM. The CDR3 sequence is 14 residues long. The ends were cut back, 7 bases at V and 0 bases at J, with 11 bases in the middle. This CDR3 reads CASNVGLSTDTQYF. In DNA, the CDR3 is TGTGCCAGCAACGTGGGACTCAGCACAGATACGCAGTATTTT.

This chain uses TRBV6-1 with TRBJ2-5, with D possibly matching TRBD1 (5 bases). Per the germline V gene, CDR1 is MNHNS and CDR2 is SASEGT. V was clipped by 2 bases and J by 6 bases, with 13 bases between them. The CDR3 has 14 amino acids. CDR3 nucleotides: TGTGCCAGCAGTGAATCACAGGCGCTGCAGACCCAGTACTTC. It encodes CASSESQALQTQYF.

The chain couples TRBV12-3 or TRBV12-4 to TRBJ2-2, with a possible D match to TRBD2 (5 bases). This CDR3 region has 13 residues. Trimming stripped 4 bases from V and 5 bases from J, with 8 bases between. In DNA, the CDR3 is TGTGCCAGCAGTTCCACTAGGACCGGGGAGCTGTTTTTT. The encoded protein is CASSSTRTGELFF.

The CDR3 DNA reads as TGTGCCAGCAGCCAAGCTGCCTGGACAGGGTACGAGCAGTACTTC. Translating it yields CASSQAAWTGYEQYF. V usage is TRBV14 and J usage is TRBJ2-7; 8 nucleotides match TRBD1. The germline gives CDR1 SGHDN, CDR2 FVKESK. J was trimmed by 4 bases and V by 1 base; bases with no gene match: 6. This CDR3 is 15 amino acids long.

Note on this clonotype: A read error may account for a junction end that differs from germline. The rearrangement uses TRBV18 and TRBJ2-1, with TRBD1 matching over 8 bases. The CDR3 is 15 residues long. CDR1 and CDR2 from the germline V gene are KGHSH and LQKENI. In DNA form, the CDR3 reads TGCGCCAGCTCACTCCGGATGACAGGGGCCGCTGAGCAGTTCTTC. Translated: CASSLRMTGAAEQFF.

V and J are TRBV5-6 and TRBJ2-1; the match to TRBD1 covers 8 bases. CDR3 length equals 17 residues. Looked up from germline, CDR1 is SGHDT and CDR2 is YYEEEE. J was trimmed by 5 bases and V by 4 bases; bases with no gene match: 14. CDR3 protein: CASSPTRDRGWDNEQFF. Written as DNA, the CDR3 is TGTGCCAGCAGCCCAACCCGAGACAGGGGCTGGGACAATGAGCAGTTCTTC.

V is TRBV7-2 and J is TRBJ1-4, with TRBD1 matching over 8 bases. The CDR3 has 15 residues. Germline V gene data show CDR1 as SGHTA and CDR2 as FQGNSA. V was pared by 5 bases and J by 7 bases, with 9 bases of the junction left unmatched. CDR3 amino acids: CASSHSRGLGEKLFF. In DNA form, the CDR3 reads TGTGCCAGCAGCCATAGCAGGGGGCTGGGTGAAAAACTGTTTTTT.

The chain carries TRBV6-5 and TRBJ2-5; 12 nucleotides align to TRBD2. Gene TRBJ2-7 matches the end of the DNA better, so the J call may be wrong. From germline, CDR1 is MNHEY and CDR2 SVGAGI. The CDR3 contains 17 residues. CDR3 region: CASSLQVTSGGSGEQYF. CDR3 DNA: TGTGCCAGCAGTTTACAGGTGACTAGCGGGGGATCAGGCGAGCAGTACTTC.

Concerning this clonotype: The junction differs from germline at one of its ends, possibly a read error. This chain joins TRBV20-1 and TRBJ2-1; 8 bases fit TRBD2. Germline assignment: CDR1 DFQATT and CDR2 SNEGSKA (reference sequence). The CDR3 sequence is 13 residues long. The CDR3: CSASGGALNGQFF. CDR3 coding DNA: TGCAGTGCTAGCGGGGGGGCCCTCAATGGGCAGTTCTTC.

Written as DNA, the CDR3 is TGTGCCAGCGCGGCTAGCGGGGGATTAGATACGCAGTATTTT. Translating gives CASAASGGLDTQYF. The V call is TRBV7-2, the J call TRBJ2-3; 10 bases are a match to TRBD2. Losses at the gene ends were 8 bases for V and 5 bases for J; bases not matched to a gene: 7. The CDR3 runs 14 residues. The germline gives CDR1 SGHTA, CDR2 FQGNSA.